This TCR beta chain is drawn from a study of cytomegalovirus exposure and HLA in healthy donors. Germline CDR1 reads SGHTA; CDR2 reads FQGNSA. V lost 2 bases and J 0 bases, leaving 5 bases between the germline ends. This CDR3 is built from 13 residues. The PCR employed 60 Vbeta primers together with 13 Jbeta primers. Generated by immunoSEQ multiplex PCR, the TCRdb table keeps only in-frame clones and is missing some. The data contain around 140,000 clones, approximately 84% of them singletons. Sequencing was performed on PBMCs. J is TRBJ2-7 and V is TRBV7-2; D is uncertain. The receptor was isolated from a woman in her sixties in good health and CMV-seropositive. The CDR3 region is CASSLSPSYEQYF. CDR3 coding DNA: TGTGCCAGCAGCTTATCTCCCTCCTACGAGCAGTACTTC.